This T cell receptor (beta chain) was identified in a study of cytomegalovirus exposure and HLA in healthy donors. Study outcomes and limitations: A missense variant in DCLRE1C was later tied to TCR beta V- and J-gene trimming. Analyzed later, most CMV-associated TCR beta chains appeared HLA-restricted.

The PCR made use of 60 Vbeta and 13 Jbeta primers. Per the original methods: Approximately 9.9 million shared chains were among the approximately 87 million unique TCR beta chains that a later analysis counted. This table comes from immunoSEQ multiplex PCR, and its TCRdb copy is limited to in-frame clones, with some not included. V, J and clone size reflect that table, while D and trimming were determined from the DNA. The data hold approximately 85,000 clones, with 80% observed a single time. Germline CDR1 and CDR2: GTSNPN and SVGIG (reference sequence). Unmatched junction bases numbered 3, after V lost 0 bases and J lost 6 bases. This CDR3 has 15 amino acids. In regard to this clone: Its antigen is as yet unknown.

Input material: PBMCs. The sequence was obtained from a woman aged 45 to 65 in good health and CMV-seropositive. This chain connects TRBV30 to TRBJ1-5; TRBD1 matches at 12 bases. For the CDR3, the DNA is TGTGCCTGGAGTGTGGGGACAGGGGGCGGTCAGCCCCAGCATTTT. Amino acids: CAWSVGTGGGQPQHF.